This passage covers 29 T cell receptor beta chains from one sample sequenced in a study of beta chain features in type 1 diabetes. Investigators reverse transcribed all isolated RNA, so they sequenced expressed TCRB transcripts. Using immunoSEQ multiplex PCR, the repertoire was profiled, and TCRdb retains in-frame clones only, with some absent. The sample shows about 130,000 clones, around 9% of them seen only once. Study-wide findings and caveats: Patients with Type 1 diabetes showed moderately but significantly shorter TCRB CDR3s in all four CD4+ subsets.

These receptors' antigens are unknown. Input material: central memory CD4+ T cells from blood. The receptors come from a man aged 30 to 39 with type 1 diabetes.

The rearrangement links TRBV9 to TRBJ2-3; TRBD2 agrees at 9 bases. The length of the CDR3 is 15 residues. The trim removed 6 bases at V and 2 bases at J, leaving 7 bases unmatched. CDR1 and CDR2 (germline): SGDLS, YYNGEE. CDR3 protein: CASTQRGDLTDTQYF. As DNA, the CDR3 is TGTGCCAGCACCCAGCGGGGGGACCTCACAGATACGCAGTATTTT.

This clone was seen more than once but under ten times. The chain joins TRBV28 to TRBJ1-5, with 8 positions matching TRBD1. The J segment lost 2 bases and the V segment lost 11 bases, leaving 2 bases of the junction unmatched. CDR1 is MDHEN, CDR2 SYDVKM, per germline. This CDR3 spans 12 amino acids. Here the CDR3 reads CAGGQGNQPQHF. CDR3 sequence (DNA): TGTGCCGGGGGACAGGGCAATCAGCCCCAGCATTTT. Looking up the rest from reference TRBV28 and TRBJ1-5 gives the full variable domain: DVKVTQSSRYLVKRTGEKVFLECVQDMDHENMFWYRQDPGLGLRLIYFSYDVKMKEKGDIPEGYSVSREKKERFSLILESASTNQTSMYLCAGGQGNQPQHFGDGTRLSIL.

This clone was seen a few times. The chain carries TRBV11-2 and TRBJ2-1; maybe TRBD2 (7 bases). V lost 5 bases, J lost 8 bases, and 13 bases lay in between. The CDR3 length is 13 residues. Germline V gives CDR1 SGHAT, CDR2 FQNNGV. The CDR3 DNA reads TGTGCCAGCAGCCCAAGGGGGAGGGATGAGCAGTTCTTC. This translates into CASSPRGRDEQFF. The full variable domain, rest sourced from reference TRBV11-2 and TRBJ2-1, is EAGVAQSPRYKIIEKRQSVAFWCNPISGHATLYWYQQILGQGPKLLIQFQNNGVVDDSQLPKDRFSAERLKGVDSTLKIQPAKLEDSAVYLCASSPRGRDEQFFGPGTRLTVL.

This chain uses TRBV7-3 with TRBJ2-2, with 7 bases that match TRBD2. The ends lost 2 bases at V and 4 bases at J; junction bases unmatched: 4. This CDR3 comprises 15 residues. Per the germline V gene, CDR1 is SGHTA and CDR2 is FQGTGA. CDR3 residues: CASSLLSGVTGELFF. For the CDR3, the DNA is TGTGCCAGCAGCTTATTAAGCGGGGTCACCGGGGAGCTGTTTTTT.

J is TRBJ2-7 and V is TRBV9; 9 positions match TRBD1. The junction had 16 bases not matched to a gene; V was cut back by 4 bases and J by 5 bases. Germline V gene sequence: CDR1 SGDLS, CDR2 YYNGEE. The CDR3 totals 17 residues. CDR3 coding DNA: TGTGCCAGCAGCCCCCGACCCCCGACAGGGGGGGGAAACGAGCAGTACTTC. Amino acids: CASSPRPPTGGGNEQYF.

The table lists this clone with a few counts. The rearrangement joins TRBV10-3 to TRBJ2-5; a weak D match, TRBD2 (7 bases). CDR3 length equals 15 residues. Trimming removed 2 bases from V and 2 bases from J, with 12 bases in between. Germline lookup yields CDR1 ENHRY and CDR2 SYGVKD. The CDR3 loop is CAISEGGAGQETQYF. In DNA form, the CDR3 reads TGTGCCATCAGTGAGGGGGGGGCAGGTCAAGAGACCCAGTACTTC.

V gene TRBV6-1 combines with J gene TRBJ2-5, with 10 bases lining up with TRBD1. The ends lost 2 bases at V and 3 bases at J; junction bases unmatched: 6. The CDR3 is 16 amino acids. Germline CDR1 is MNHNS and CDR2 is SASEGT. Here the CDR3 reads CASSETGTGVEETQYF. The CDR3 DNA is TGTGCCAGCAGTGAAACCGGGACAGGGGTAGAAGAGACCCAGTACTTC.

The rearrangement joins TRBV5-6 to TRBJ1-6, with D possibly matching TRBD1 (5 bases). The CDR3 totals 16 residues. Germline V gene data show CDR1 as SGHDT and CDR2 as YYEEEE. The V and J ends lost 4 bases and 7 bases respectively, with 18 bases between them. This CDR3 reads CASSQSNRQKNSPLHF. The CDR3 coding sequence is TGTGCCAGCAGCCAATCAAACCGACAGAAAAATTCACCCCTCCACTTT.

This chain joins TRBV12-5 and TRBJ2-7; 7 bases agree with TRBD1. This CDR3 has 15 residues. V gave up 7 bases and J gave up 8 bases; unmatched junction bases: 17. Germline V gene data show CDR1 as LGHNT and CDR2 as FRNRAP. CDR3: CASVRSGTDFSQQYF. CDR3 DNA sequence: TGTGCTAGTGTAAGATCCGGGACAGACTTTTCACAGCAGTACTTC.

This clone turned up a few times. V usage is TRBV2 and J usage is TRBJ1-1; weak D call: TRBD1 (6 bases). The CDR3 has 13 residues. Germline assignment: CDR1 SNHLY and CDR2 FYNNEI. The V end was cut by 6 bases, the J end by 8 bases, with 16 bases between. The CDR3 nucleotides are TGTGCCAGCAGGCCTTATGGGGGCTTGGAAGCTTTCTTT. It codes for CASRPYGGLEAFF.

This clone was seen a few times. The junction and the germline gene differ at one end; a read error may be behind it. The chain has TRBV6-6 and TRBJ1-1, with D unclear. The CDR3 spans 12 residues. In germline, CDR1 is MNHNY, CDR2 SVGAGI (reference sequence). The CDR3 spells CASSDYLTGAFF. DNA for the CDR3: TGTGCCAGCAGTGACTACTTGACTGGAGCTTTCTTT.

The chain uses TRBV19 and TRBJ1-1; tentative D call: TRBD1 (6 bases). Per germline, CDR1 LNHDA and CDR2 SQIVND (reference sequence). V lost 6 bases and J lost 4, with 21 bases in between. This CDR3 region has 16 residues. The CDR3 bases are TGTGCCAGTAGCTACGGGACACCGATTAGGGGCACTGAAGCTTTCTTT. It translates to CASSYGTPIRGTEAFF.

A few counts support this clone. The chain recombines TRBV7-6 with TRBJ2-3; possibly TRBD1 for D (5 bases). The CDR3 is made up of 12 amino acids. Germline CDR1 is SGHVS and CDR2 is FNYEAQ. V was trimmed by 3 bases and J by 6 bases, leaving 7 bases between them. The CDR3 spells CASSLTEDTQYF. The DNA of the CDR3 is TGTGCCAGCAGCTTGACAGAGGATACGCAGTATTTT.

This chain links TRBV7-2 with TRBJ2-7; TRBD1 aligns across 7 bases. The CDR3 covers 15 residues. The trim removed 5 bases at V and 4 bases at J, leaving 11 bases unmatched. The germline V gene encodes CDR1 SGHTA and CDR2 FQGNSA. The CDR3 sequence is CASSLSAGTDYEQYF. The CDR3 bases are TGTGCCAGCAGCCTTTCAGCCGGGACAGATTACGAGCAGTACTTC.

The genes are TRBV5-4 and TRBJ2-5, with a tentative D call TRBD2 (7 bases). CDR3 length: 13 amino acids. The V gene lost 4 bases and the J gene lost 5 bases, with 12 bases spanning the gap. CDR1 and CDR2 (germline): SGHNT, YYREEE (reference sequence). CDR3 amino acids: CASSQQGGETQYF. The CDR3 DNA reads TGTGCCAGCAGCCAACAGGGAGGGGAGACCCAGTACTTC. Filled out from reference TRBV5-4 and TRBJ2-5, the complete variable domain reads ETGVTQSPTHLIKTRGQQVTLRCSSQSGHNTVSWYQQALGQGPQFIFQYYREEENGRGNFPPRFSGLQFPNYSSELNVNALELDDSALYLCASSQQGGETQYFGPGTRLLVL.

V is TRBV28 and J is TRBJ2-2, with 8 bases identical to TRBD1. Per the germline V gene, CDR1 is MDHEN and CDR2 is SYDVKM. V shed 1 base and J 3 bases; nucleotides not matched to a gene: 10. CDR3 length: 18 residues. This CDR3 reads CASSLYNPGTGDTGELFF. CDR3 nucleotide sequence: TGTGCCAGCAGTTTATACAATCCCGGGACAGGCGACACCGGGGAGCTGTTTTTT.

As to this clone: The junction departs from germline at one end; a sequencing error may be responsible. The gene calls are TRBV23-1 and TRBJ1-2, with TRBD1 identical over 12 bases. TRBV23-1 is reported as an ORF; its role is uncertain. The CDR3 contains 13 residues. Here the CDR3 DNA reads TGCGCCAGAACGACGCGGGACAGGGGGCGCGGGGGCTTC. This sequence encodes CARTTRDRGRGGF.

As to this clone: The identical CDR3 is also encoded by other nucleotide sequences in the sample. The genes are TRBV2 and TRBJ2-3; D not resolved. There are 12 residues in the CDR3. The germline CDR1 and CDR2 sequences are SNHLY and FYNNEI. V was cut by 8 bases and J by 0 bases, with 6 bases left in between. The CDR3 reads CASEESTDTQYF. The CDR3 DNA reads as TGTGCCAGCGAGGAAAGCACAGATACGCAGTATTTT.

The sample holds a few counts of this clone. V is TRBV7-9 and J is TRBJ2-3; TRBD2 might be the D (5 bases). CDR1 is SEHNR, CDR2 FQNEAQ, per germline (reference sequence). CDR3 size: 14 residues. V lost 5 bases and J 6 bases, leaving 15 bases between the germline ends. CDR3 sequence reads: CASSLDRGSDTQYF. The CDR3 DNA is TGTGCCAGCAGCCTGGACCGGGGTAGTGATACGCAGTATTTT. The full variable domain, with the rest looked up from reference TRBV7-9 and TRBJ2-3, is DTGVSQNPRHKITKRGQNVTFRCDPISEHNRLYWYRQTLGQGPEFLTYFQNEAQLEKSRLLSDRFSAERPKGSFSTLEIQRTEQGDSAMYLCASSLDRGSDTQYFGPGTRLTVL.

This clone was detected a few times. J is TRBJ1-2 and V is TRBV23-1; D is perhaps TRBD1 (6 bases). TRBV23-1 is placed among ORFs of uncertain function. The CDR3 has 15 residues. The V end was cut by 4 bases, the J end by 6 bases, with 18 bases between. The CDR3 nucleotides are TGCGCCAGCAGTCGGGGGGGCCAATATTATCATGGCTACACCTTC. Translation gives CASSRGGQYYHGYTF.

This clone has only a few counts. The V call is TRBV9, the J call TRBJ1-4, with D unresolved. The CDR3 spans 9 residues. Trimming took 5 bases from V and 9 from J, leaving 2 bases between them. In germline, CDR1 is SGDLS, CDR2 YYNGEE. The CDR3 nucleotides read TGTGCCAGCAGTAAAAAACTGTTTTTT. Translating it yields CASSKKLFF.

The gene calls are TRBV7-2 and TRBJ2-1; D is possibly TRBD1 (6 bases). From germline, CDR1 is SGHTA and CDR2 FQGNSA. The V end lost 3 bases, the J end lost 6 bases, and 18 bases lay between the germline ends. The CDR3 sequence is 16 residues long. As DNA, the CDR3 is TGTGCCAGCAGCTTTGGGGGCCCCCTTCTAGGCAATGAGCAGTTCTTC. This codes for CASSFGGPLLGNEQFF.

The rearrangement joins TRBV7-8 to TRBJ1-1; perhaps TRBD1 as D (5 bases). CDR3 length: 17 residues. Per the germline V gene, CDR1 is SGHVS and CDR2 is FQNEAQ. V lost 4 bases and J lost 1, with 19 bases in between. CDR3 sequence: CASSSGYVSGRNTEAFF. The CDR3 coding sequence is TGTGCCAGCAGCTCAGGGTATGTCTCAGGAAGGAACACTGAAGCTTTCTTT.

The chain combines TRBV11-2 with TRBJ2-2, with TRBD1 matching over 8 bases. CDR3 length equals 15 residues. The V and J ends lost 5 bases and 7 bases, in that order; junction bases with no gene match: 9. Germline-derived CDR1 and CDR2 are SGHAT and FQNNGV. This CDR3 reads CASSPAGRGLGELFF. Here the CDR3 DNA reads TGTGCCAGCAGCCCAGCGGGCAGGGGGCTCGGGGAGCTGTTTTTT.

In this sample, this clone turned up a few times. CDR3 nucleotides: TGCAGCGTTATGGAAGGCGGCGAGACCCAGTACTTC. Its translation: CSVMEGGETQYF. The chain carries TRBV29-1 and TRBJ2-5; no firm D call. Trimming removed 5 bases from V and 5 bases from J, with 12 bases in between. In germline, CDR1 is SQVTM, CDR2 ANQGSEA. This CDR3 contains 12 residues.

The J gene is TRBJ2-1, the V gene TRBV18; 9 bases fit TRBD2. Trimming took 5 bases from V and 10 from J; bases not matched to a gene: 6. The germline V gene has CDR1 KGHSH and CDR2 LQKENI. The length of the CDR3 is 13 residues. CDR3 loop: CASSSSGGLEQFF. CDR3 nucleotide sequence: TGTGCCAGCTCATCCAGCGGGGGGTTAGAGCAGTTCTTC.

This clone was detected only once. The genes are TRBV4-3 and TRBJ2-3, with 13 bases fitting TRBD2. The germline V gene has CDR1 LGHNA and CDR2 YSLEER. CDR3 length equals 16 residues. V shed 4 bases, J shed 4 bases, and the junction held 5 bases outside the gene matches. This chain's CDR3 is CASSPTTSGGADTQYF. The CDR3 DNA reads TGCGCCAGCAGCCCCACCACTAGCGGGGGGGCAGATACGCAGTATTTT.

The chain carries TRBV7-2 and TRBJ1-1, with unresolved D. V dropped 2 bases and J dropped 1 base, with 8 bases sitting between them. The CDR3 totals 14 residues. CDR1 and CDR2 from the germline V gene are SGHTA and FQGNSA. The CDR3 region has the DNA TGTGCCAGCAGCTTACAGGCTACGAACACTGAAGCTTTCTTT. Protein: CASSLQATNTEAFF.

CDR3 nucleotides: TGTGCCAGCAGCCAATTTGGCGCGCGGAGTGAAGCTTTCTTT. It encodes CASSQFGARSEAFF. The gene calls are TRBV6-5 and TRBJ1-1; D gene unclear. Germline loops: CDR1 MNHEY, CDR2 SVGAGI. The CDR3 contains 14 residues. V lost 6 bases and J lost 7, with 18 bases in between.